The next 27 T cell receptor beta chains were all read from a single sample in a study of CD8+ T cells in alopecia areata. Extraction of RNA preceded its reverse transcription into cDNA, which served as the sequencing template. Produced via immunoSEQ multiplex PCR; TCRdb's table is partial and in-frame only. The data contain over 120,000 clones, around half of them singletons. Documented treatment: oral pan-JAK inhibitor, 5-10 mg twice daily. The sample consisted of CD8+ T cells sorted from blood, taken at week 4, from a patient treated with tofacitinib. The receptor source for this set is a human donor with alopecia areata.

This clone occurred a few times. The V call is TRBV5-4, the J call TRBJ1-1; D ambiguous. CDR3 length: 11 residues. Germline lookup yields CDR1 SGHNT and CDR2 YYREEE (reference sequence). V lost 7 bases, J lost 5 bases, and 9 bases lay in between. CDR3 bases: TGTGCCAGCCCTTGGGATACTGAAGCTTTCTTT. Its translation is CASPWDTEAFF.

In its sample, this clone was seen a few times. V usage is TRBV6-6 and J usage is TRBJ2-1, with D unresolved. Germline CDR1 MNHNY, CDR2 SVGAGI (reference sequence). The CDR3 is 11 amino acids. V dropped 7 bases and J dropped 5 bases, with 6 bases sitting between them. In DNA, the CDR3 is TGTGCCAGCACAGGAAACAATGAGCAGTTCTTC. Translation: CASTGNNEQFF.

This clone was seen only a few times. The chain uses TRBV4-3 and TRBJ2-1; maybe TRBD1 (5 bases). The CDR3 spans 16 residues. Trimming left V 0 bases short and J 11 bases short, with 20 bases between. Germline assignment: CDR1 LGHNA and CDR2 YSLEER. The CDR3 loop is CASSQDGASGAVKQFF. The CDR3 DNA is TGCGCCAGCAGCCAAGATGGGGCTAGTGGGGCAGTTAAGCAGTTCTTC.

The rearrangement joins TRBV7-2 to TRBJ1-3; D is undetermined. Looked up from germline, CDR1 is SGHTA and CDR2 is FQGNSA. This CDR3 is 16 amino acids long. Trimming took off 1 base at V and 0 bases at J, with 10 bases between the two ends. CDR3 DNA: TGTGCCAGCAGCTTAGGAATGCTGGCCTCTGGAAACACCATATATTTT. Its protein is CASSLGMLASGNTIYF.

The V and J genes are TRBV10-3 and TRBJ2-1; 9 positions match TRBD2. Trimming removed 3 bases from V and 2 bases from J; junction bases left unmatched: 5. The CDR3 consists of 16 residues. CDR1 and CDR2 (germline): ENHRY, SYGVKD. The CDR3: CAISDASGVPYNEQFF. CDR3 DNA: TGTGCCATCAGTGACGCTAGCGGGGTCCCCTACAATGAGCAGTTCTTC.

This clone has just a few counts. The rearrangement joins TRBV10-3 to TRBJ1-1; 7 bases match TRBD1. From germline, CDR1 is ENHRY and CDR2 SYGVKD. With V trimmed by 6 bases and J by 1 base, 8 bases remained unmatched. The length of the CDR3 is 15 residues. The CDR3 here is CAIRETGATNTEAFF. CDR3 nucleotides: TGTGCCATCAGGGAAACAGGGGCTACGAACACTGAAGCTTTCTTT.

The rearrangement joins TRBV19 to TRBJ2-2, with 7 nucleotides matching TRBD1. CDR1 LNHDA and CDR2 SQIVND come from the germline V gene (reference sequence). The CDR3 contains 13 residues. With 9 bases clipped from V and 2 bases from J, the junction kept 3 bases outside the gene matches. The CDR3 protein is CASGTVNTGELFF. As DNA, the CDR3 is TGTGCCAGCGGGACAGTAAACACCGGGGAGCTGTTTTTT.

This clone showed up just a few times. CDR3 sequence reads: CASSPRNNYGYTF. CDR3 nucleotides: TGCGCCAGCAGCCCCAGGAACAACTATGGCTACACCTTC. The chain combines TRBV4-3 with TRBJ1-2; D remains unclear. The length of the CDR3 is 13 residues. Trimming shortened V by 4 bases and J by 2 bases, and 8 bases separated the two germline ends. The germline gives CDR1 LGHNA, CDR2 YSLEER.

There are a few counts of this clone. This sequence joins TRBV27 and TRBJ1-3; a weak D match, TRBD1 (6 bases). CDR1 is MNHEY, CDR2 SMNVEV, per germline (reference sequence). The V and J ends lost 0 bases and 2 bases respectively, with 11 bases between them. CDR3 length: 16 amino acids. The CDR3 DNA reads TGTGCCAGCAGTTTATCGGCAGGGGAGACTGGAAACACCATATATTTT. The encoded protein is CASSLSAGETGNTIYF.

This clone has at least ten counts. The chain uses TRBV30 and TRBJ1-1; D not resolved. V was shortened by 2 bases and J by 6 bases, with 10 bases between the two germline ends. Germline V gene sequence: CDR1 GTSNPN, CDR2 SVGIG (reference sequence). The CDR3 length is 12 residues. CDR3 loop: CAWSLVGSEAFF. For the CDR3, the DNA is TGTGCCTGGAGTTTGGTCGGGTCTGAAGCTTTCTTT.

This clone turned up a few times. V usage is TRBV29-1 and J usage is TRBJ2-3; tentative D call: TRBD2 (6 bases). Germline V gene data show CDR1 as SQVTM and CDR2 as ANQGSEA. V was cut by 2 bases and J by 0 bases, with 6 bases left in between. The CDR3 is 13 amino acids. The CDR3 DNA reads TGCAGCGTTGAAAGCGGGAGCACAGATACGCAGTATTTT. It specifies CSVESGSTDTQYF.

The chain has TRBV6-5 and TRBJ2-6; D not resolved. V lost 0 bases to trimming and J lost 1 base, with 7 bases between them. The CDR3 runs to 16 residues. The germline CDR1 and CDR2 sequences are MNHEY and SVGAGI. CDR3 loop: CASSYSKGSGANVLTF. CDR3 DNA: TGTGCCAGCAGTTACTCGAAGGGTTCTGGGGCCAACGTCCTGACTTTC.

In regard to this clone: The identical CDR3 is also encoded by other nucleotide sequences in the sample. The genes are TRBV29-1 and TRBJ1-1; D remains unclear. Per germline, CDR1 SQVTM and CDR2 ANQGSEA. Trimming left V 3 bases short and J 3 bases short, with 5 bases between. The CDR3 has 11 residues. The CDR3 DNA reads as TGCAGCGTTGAGGTGGACACTGAAGCTTTCTTT. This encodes CSVEVDTEAFF.

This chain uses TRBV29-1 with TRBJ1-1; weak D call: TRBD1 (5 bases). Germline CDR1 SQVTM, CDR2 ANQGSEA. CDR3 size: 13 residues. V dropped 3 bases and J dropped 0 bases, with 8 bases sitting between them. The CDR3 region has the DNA TGCAGCGTTGATGACAGCTTGAACACTGAAGCTTTCTTT. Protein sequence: CSVDDSLNTEAFF.

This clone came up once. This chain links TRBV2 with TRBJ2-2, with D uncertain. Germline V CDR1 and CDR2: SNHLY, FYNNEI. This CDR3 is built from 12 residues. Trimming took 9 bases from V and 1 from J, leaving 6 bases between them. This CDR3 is CASELNTGELFF. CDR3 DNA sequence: TGTGCCAGTGAGTTGAACACCGGGGAGCTGTTTTTT.

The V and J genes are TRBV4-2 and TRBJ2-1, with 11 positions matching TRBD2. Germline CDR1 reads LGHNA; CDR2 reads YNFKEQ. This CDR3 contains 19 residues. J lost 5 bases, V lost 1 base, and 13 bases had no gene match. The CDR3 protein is CASSQAGTSGAWGNNEQFF. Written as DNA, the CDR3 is TGTGCCAGCAGCCAAGCCGGGACTAGCGGTGCGTGGGGAAACAATGAGCAGTTCTTC.

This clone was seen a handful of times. CDR3 residues: CASSGRTGGADTIYF. The DNA of the CDR3 is TGTGCCAGCTCGGGAAGGACAGGGGGCGCGGACACCATATATTTT. This rearrangement joins TRBV18 to TRBJ1-3; TRBD1 aligns across 11 bases. V was pared by 6 bases and J by 8 bases, with 9 bases of the junction left unmatched. The germline V gene encodes CDR1 KGHSH and CDR2 LQKENI. This CDR3 region has 15 residues. The full variable domain, with the rest looked up from reference TRBV18 and TRBJ1-3, is NAGVMQNPRHLVRRRGQEARLRCSPMKGHSHVYWYRQLPEEGLKFMVYLQKENIIDESGMPKERFSAEFPKEGPSILRIQQVVRGDSAAYFCASSGRTGGADTIYFGEGSWLTVV.

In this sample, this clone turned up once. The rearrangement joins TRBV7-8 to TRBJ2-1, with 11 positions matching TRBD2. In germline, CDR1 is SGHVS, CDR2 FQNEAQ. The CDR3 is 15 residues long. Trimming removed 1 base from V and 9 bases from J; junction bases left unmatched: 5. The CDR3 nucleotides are TGTGCCAGCAGCTTAGGTAGCGGGGGGGTTCCTGAGCAGTTCTTC. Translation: CASSLGSGGVPEQFF.

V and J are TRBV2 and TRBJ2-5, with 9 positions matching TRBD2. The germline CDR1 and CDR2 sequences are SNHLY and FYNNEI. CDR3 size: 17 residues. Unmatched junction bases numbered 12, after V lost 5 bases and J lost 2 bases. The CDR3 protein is CASSFGLAGRGQETQYF. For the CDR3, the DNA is TGTGCCAGCAGTTTTGGGCTAGCGGGGAGAGGGCAAGAGACCCAGTACTTC.

The CDR3 spells CASRRPLVAYSEAFF. In DNA form, the CDR3 reads TGCGCCAGCAGGCGCCCCTTAGTGGCGTACTCTGAAGCTTTCTTT. This chain joins TRBV23-1 and TRBJ1-1; unclear D gene. TRBV23-1 falls under the ORF class, with uncertain function. The CDR3 covers 15 residues. Trimming stripped 6 bases from V and 6 bases from J, with 20 bases between.

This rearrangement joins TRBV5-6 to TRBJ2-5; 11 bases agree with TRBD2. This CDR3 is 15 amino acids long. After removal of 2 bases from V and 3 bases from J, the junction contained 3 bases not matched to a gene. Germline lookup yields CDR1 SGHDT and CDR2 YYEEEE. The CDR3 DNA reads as TGTGCCAGCAGCTTACTAGCGGGGGTAGAAGAGACCCAGTACTTC. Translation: CASSLLAGVEETQYF.

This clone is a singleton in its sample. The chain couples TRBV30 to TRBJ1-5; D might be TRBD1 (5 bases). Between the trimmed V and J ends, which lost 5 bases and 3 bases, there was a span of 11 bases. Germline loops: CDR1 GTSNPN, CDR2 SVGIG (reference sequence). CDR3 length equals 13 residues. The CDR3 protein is CAWAPDNNQPQHF. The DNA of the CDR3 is TGTGCCTGGGCCCCGGACAACAATCAGCCCCAGCATTTT.

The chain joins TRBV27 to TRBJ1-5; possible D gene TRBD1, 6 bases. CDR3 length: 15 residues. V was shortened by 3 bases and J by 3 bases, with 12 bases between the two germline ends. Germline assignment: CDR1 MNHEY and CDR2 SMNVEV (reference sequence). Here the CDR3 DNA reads TGTGCCAGCAGTTTGTGGCAGGGACACAATCAGCCCCAGCATTTT. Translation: CASSLWQGHNQPQHF.

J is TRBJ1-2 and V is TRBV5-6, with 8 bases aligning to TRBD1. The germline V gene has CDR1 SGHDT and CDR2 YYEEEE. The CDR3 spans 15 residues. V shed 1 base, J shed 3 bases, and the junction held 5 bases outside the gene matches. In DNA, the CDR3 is TGTGCCAGCAGCTTGTTTCCAGGGGGCGACTATGGCTACACCTTC. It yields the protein CASSLFPGGDYGYTF.

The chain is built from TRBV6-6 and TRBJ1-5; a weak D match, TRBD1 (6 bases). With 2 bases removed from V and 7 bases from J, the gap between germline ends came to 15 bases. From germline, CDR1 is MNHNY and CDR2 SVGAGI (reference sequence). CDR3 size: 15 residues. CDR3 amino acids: CASSYEQGVWQPQHF. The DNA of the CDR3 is TGTGCCAGCAGTTACGAACAGGGTGTCTGGCAGCCCCAGCATTTT.

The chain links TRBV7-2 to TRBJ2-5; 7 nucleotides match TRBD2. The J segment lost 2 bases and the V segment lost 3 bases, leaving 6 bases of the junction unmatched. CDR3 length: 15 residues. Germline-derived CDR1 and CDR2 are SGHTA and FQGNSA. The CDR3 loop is CASSFMVGGQETQYF. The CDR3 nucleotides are TGTGCCAGCAGCTTCATGGTCGGGGGGCAAGAGACCCAGTACTTC.

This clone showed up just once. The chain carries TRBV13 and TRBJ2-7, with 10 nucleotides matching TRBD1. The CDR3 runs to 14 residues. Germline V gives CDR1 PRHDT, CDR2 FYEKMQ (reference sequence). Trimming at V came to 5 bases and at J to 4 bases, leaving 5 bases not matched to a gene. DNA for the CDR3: TGTGCCAGCAGCGCCGGGACAGGGGAGTACGAGCAGTACTTC. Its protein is CASSAGTGEYEQYF.